These 3 T cell receptor beta chains originate from one sample sequenced in a study of patients and donors after allogeneic stem cell transplantation. TCRdb independently ran MiXCR on the RT-PCR reads; one entry per CDR3 protein. There are hundreds of thousands of distinct CDR3 sequences in the sample; about 14% occur only once, and under 14% lies in the top ten. Sequencing was carried out using blood, either unsorted or a sorted T cell fraction (not recorded which). The receptor source for this set is a human donor who was either an allogeneic HSCT recipient or a stem cell or donor lymphocyte infusion donor (not recorded which). It is not recorded whose cells these are; they may come from a transplant donor.

This clonotype was detected only a few times. The gene calls are TRBV7-9 and TRBJ1-4, with unresolved D. Germline V lookup: CDR1 SEHNR, CDR2 FQNEAQ (reference sequence). V shed 8 bases and J shed 7 bases, with 14 bases lying between them. CDR3 length: 13 amino acids. For the CDR3, the DNA is TGTGCCAGCGGTCCCTCAGGAGGTGAAAAACTGTTTTTT. It specifies CASGPSGGEKLFF. Combining the CDR3 with reference TRBV7-9 and TRBJ1-4 gives the whole variable domain DTGVSQNPRHKITKRGQNVTFRCDPISEHNRLYWYRQTLGQGPEFLTYFQNEAQLEKSRLLSDRFSAERPKGSFSTLEIQRTEQGDSAMYLCASGPSGGEKLFFGSGTQLSVL.

This clonotype was picked up a small number of times. The chain recombines TRBV6-5 with TRBJ1-1; no clear D. Trimming pared 1 base from V and 5 bases from J, leaving 8 bases between. Per germline, CDR1 MNHEY and CDR2 SVGAGI. The CDR3 contains 13 residues. The CDR3 coding sequence is TGTGCCAGCAGTTACTTATGGGATACTGAAGCTTTCTTT. Protein: CASSYLWDTEAFF.

This clonotype was detected many times. V and J are TRBV7-2 and TRBJ2-3; D call uncertain. V lost 5 bases, J lost 2 bases, and 11 bases lay in between. This CDR3 contains 14 residues. Germline V CDR1 and CDR2: SGHTA, FQGNSA. The CDR3, as DNA: TGTGCCAGCAGCCCCGAGAGGTACACAGATACGCAGTATTTT. Protein sequence: CASSPERYTDTQYF.